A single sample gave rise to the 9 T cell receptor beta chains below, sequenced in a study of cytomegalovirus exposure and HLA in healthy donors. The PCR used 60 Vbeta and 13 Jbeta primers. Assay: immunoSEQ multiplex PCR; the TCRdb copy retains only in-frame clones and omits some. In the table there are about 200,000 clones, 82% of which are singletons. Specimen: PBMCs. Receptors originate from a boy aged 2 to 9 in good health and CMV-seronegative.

CDR3 coding DNA: TGTGCCAGCAGCTTAGCGAGCCGGTTGGGGCAACAAAGGAACACTGAAGCTTTCTTT. It encodes CASSLASRLGQQRNTEAFF. The V and J genes are TRBV7-8 and TRBJ1-1; D possibly corresponds to TRBD1 (5 bases). The CDR3 contains 19 residues. The germline V and J ends were trimmed by 0 bases and 1 base, with 21 bases remaining between them. CDR1 SGHVS and CDR2 FQNEAQ come from the germline V gene. Supplemented by reference TRBV7-8 and TRBJ1-1, the full variable domain reads GAGVSQSPRYKVAKRGQDVALRCDPISGHVSLFWYQQALGQGPEFLTYFQNEAQLDKSGLPSDRFFAERPEGSVSTLKIQRTQQEDSAVYLCASSLASRLGQQRNTEAFFGQGTRLTVV.

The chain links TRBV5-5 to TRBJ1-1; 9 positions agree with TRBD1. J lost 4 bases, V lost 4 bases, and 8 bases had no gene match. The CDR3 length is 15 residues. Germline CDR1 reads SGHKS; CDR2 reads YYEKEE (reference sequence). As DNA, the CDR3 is TGTGCCAGCAGCCGAGGACAGGGGAGGATCACTGAAGCTTTCTTT. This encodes CASSRGQGRITEAFF. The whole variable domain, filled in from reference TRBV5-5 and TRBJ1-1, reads DAGVTQSPTHLIKTRGQQVTLRCSPISGHKSVSWYQQVLGQGPQFIFQYYEKEERGRGNFPDRFSARQFPNYSSELNVNALLLGDSALYLCASSRGQGRITEAFFGQGTRLTVV.

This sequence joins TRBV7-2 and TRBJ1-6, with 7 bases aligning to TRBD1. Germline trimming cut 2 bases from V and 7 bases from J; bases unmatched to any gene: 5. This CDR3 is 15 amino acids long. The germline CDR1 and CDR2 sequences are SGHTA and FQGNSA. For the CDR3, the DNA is TGTGCCAGCAGCTTACTCCAGGGGGGAAATTCACCCCTCCACTTT. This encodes CASSLLQGGNSPLHF. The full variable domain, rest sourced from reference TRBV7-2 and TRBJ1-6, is GAGVSQSPSNKVTEKGKDVELRCDPISGHTALYWYRQSLGQGLEFLIYFQGNSAPDKSGLPSDRFSAERTGGSVSTLTIQRTQQEDSAVYLCASSLLQGGNSPLHFGNGTRLTVT.

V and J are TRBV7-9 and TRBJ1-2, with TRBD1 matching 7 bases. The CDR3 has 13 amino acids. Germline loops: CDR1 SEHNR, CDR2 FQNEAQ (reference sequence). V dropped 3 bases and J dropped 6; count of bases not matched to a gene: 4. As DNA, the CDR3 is TGTGCCAGCAGCTTTGGGGACAGTAATGGCTACACCTTC. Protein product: CASSFGDSNGYTF.

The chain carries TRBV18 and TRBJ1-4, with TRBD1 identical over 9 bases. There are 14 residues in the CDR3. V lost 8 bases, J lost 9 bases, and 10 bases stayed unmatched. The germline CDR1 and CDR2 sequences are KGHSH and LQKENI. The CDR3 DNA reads TGTGCCAGCACGTCCGGGACAGGGACTAAAAAACTGTTTTTT. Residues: CASTSGTGTKKLFF.

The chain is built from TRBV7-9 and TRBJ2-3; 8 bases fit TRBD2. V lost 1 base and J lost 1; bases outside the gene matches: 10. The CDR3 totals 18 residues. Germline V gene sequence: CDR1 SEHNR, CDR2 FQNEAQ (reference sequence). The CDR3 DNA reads TGTGCCAGCAGCTTAGTCTGGTCGGGGGGGCTTGGCACAGATACGCAGTATTTT. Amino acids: CASSLVWSGGLGTDTQYF. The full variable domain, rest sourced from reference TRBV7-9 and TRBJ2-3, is DTGVSQNPRHKITKRGQNVTFRCDPISEHNRLYWYRQTLGQGPEFLTYFQNEAQLEKSRLLSDRFSAERPKGSFSTLEIQRTEQGDSAMYLCASSLVWSGGLGTDTQYFGPGTRLTVL.

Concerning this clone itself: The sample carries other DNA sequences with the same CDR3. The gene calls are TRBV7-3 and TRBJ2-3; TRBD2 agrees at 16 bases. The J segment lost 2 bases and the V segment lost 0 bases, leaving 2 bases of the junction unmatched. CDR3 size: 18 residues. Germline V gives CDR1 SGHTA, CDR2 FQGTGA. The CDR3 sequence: CASSLTGLAGGPTDTQYF. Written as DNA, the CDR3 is TGTGCCAGCAGCTTAACGGGACTAGCGGGGGGGCCCACAGATACGCAGTATTTT.

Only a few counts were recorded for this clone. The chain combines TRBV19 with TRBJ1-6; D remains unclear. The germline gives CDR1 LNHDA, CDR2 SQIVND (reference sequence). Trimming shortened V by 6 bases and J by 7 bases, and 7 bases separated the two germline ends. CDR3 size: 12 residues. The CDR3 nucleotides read TGTGCCAGTAGCCCTAAGAATTCACCCCTCCACTTT. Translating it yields CASSPKNSPLHF. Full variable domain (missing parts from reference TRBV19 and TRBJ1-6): DGGITQSPKYLFRKEGQNVTLSCEQNLNHDAMYWYRQDPGQGLRLIYYSQIVNDFQKGDIAEGYSVSREKKESFPLTVTSAQKNPTAFYLCASSPKNSPLHFGNGTRLTVT.

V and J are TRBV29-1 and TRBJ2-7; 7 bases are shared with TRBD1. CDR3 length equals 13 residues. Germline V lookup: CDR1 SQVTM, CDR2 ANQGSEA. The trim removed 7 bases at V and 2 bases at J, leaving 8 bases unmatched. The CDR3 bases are TGCAGCGCCGCCCGGGACAGAGCCTACGAGCAGTACTTC. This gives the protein CSAARDRAYEQYF.